This TCR beta chain came from a study of cytomegalovirus exposure and HLA in healthy donors. Both 60 Vbeta primers and 13 Jbeta primers went into the PCR. Assay: immunoSEQ multiplex PCR; the TCRdb copy retains only in-frame clones and omits some. This sample's clone table lists around 64,000 clones. Whole-study findings and limits: Data from an earlier analysis indicated that most TCR beta V segments were productive either about 90% or about 30% of the time. The authors listed 150 to 200 TCR beta chains as cytomegalovirus-associated. Later analysis identified a missense DCLRE1C variant that was linked to TCR beta V- and J-gene trimming. There was a cluster of highly shared sequence variants that was likely a sequencing artifact.

For this clone: Its specificity is unknown.

This TCR was recovered from a female donor in good health and CMV-seropositive. Sequenced input: PBMCs.

The CDR3 loop is CASSRDTQETQYF. The CDR3 DNA reads TGTGCCAGCAGTCGGGACACACAAGAGACCCAGTACTTC. The chain employs TRBV6-5 and TRBJ2-5, with a weak D call TRBD1 (6 bases). Germline V lookup: CDR1 MNHEY, CDR2 SVGAGI. The ends were cut back, 5 bases at V and 2 bases at J, with 9 bases in the middle. This CDR3 is 13 amino acids long.